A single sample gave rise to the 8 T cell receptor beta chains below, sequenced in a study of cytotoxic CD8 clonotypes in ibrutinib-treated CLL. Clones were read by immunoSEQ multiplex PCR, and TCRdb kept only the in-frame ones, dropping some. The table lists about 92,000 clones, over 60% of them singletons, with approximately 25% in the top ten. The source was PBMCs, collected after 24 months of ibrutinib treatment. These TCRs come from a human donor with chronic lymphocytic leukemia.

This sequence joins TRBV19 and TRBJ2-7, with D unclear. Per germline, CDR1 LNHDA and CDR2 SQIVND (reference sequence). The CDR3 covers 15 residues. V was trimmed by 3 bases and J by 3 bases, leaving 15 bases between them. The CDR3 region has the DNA TGTGCCAGTAGTATTATCGACGGCCTCCTCTACGAGCAGTACTTC. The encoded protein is CASSIIDGLLYEQYF.

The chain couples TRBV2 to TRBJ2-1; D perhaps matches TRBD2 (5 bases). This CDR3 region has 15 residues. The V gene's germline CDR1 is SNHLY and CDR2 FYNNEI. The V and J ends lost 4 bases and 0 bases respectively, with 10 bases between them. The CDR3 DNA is TGTGCCAGCAGTGTCCTAGCAAGCTCCTACAATGAGCAGTTCTTC. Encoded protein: CASSVLASSYNEQFF.

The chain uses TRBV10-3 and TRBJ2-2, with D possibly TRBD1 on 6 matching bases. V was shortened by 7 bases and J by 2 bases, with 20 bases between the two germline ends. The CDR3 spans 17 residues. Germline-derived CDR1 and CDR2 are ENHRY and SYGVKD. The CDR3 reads CAITPDRTPRNTGELFF. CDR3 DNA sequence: TGTGCCATCACTCCGGACAGAACACCTCGAAACACCGGGGAGCTGTTTTTT.

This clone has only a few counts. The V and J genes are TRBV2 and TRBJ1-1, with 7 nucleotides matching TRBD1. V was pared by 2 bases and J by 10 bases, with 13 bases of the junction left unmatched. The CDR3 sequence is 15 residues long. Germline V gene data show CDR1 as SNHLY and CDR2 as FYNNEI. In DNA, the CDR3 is TGTGCCAGCAGTGAATCCCGACAGGGCTCTATGCGAGCTTTCTTT. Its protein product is CASSESRQGSMRAFF.

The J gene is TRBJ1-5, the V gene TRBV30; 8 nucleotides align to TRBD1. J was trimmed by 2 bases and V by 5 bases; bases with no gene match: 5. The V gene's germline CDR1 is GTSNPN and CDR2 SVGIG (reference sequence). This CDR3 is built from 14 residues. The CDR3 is CAWGQGWGNQPQHF. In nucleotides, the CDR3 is TGTGCCTGGGGACAGGGTTGGGGCAATCAGCCCCAGCATTTT.

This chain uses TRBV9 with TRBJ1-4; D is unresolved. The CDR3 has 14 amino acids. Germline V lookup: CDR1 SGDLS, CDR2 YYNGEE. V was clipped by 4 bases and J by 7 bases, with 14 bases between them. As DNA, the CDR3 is TGTGCCAGCAGCAACACCCTATACGGTGAAAAACTGTTTTTT. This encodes CASSNTLYGEKLFF.

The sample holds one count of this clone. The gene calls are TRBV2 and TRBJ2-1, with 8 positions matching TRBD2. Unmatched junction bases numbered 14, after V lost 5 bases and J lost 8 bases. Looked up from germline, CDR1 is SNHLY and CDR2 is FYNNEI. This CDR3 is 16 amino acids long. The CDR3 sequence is CASSHPGLALGDEQFF. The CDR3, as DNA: TGTGCCAGCAGTCACCCCGGACTAGCCTTAGGCGATGAGCAGTTCTTC.

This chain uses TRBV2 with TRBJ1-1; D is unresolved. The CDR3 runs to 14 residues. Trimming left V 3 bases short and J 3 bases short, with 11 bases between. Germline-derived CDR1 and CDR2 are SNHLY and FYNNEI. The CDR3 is CASSESTAYTEAFF. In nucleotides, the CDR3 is TGTGCCAGCAGTGAGTCTACCGCCTACACTGAAGCTTTCTTT.